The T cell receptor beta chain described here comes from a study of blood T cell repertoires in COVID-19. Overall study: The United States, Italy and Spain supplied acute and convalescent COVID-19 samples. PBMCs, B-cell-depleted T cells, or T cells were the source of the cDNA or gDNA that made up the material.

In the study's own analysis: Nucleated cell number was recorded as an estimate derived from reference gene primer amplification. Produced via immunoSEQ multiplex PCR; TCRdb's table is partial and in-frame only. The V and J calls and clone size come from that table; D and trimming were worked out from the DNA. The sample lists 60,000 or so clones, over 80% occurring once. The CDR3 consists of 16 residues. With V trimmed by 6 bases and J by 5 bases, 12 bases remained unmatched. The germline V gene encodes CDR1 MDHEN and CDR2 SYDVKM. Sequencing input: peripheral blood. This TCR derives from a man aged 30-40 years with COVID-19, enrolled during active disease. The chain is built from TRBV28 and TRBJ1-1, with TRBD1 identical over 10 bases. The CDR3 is CASSVPGQGPGTEAFF. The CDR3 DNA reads TGTGCCAGCAGCGTCCCGGGACAGGGGCCGGGGACTGAAGCTTTCTTT.